What follows describes a single T cell receptor beta chain. The antigen remains undetermined. The sample is drawn from a study of PD-1 blockade in classical Hodgkin lymphoma. Study at large: It was nivolumab at 3 mg/kg, given intravenously every 2 weeks, that patients received.

The CDR3 consists of 15 residues. With 2 bases clipped from V and 1 base from J, the junction kept 4 bases outside the gene matches. Germline CDR1 reads SGHRS; CDR2 reads YFSETQ. TCRdb's copy holds only in-frame clones and misses some; the assay was immunoSEQ multiplex PCR. Seen here are 10,000 to 15,000 clones, roughly 90% observed once, and the top ten hold 0.5% to 0.65%. Findings and caveats of the study: It was reported that newly diagnosed patients had less baseline TCR diversity than healthy donors. The study found complete responders had baseline diversity similar to newly diagnosed patients.

All trial patients relapsed after autologous stem cell transplantation. The authors purified CD4+ T cells from thawed PBMCs by magnetic negative selection. Complete response, partial response or progressive disease made up the best responses. This material consisted of CD4+ T cells from blood, taken at baseline. V and J are TRBV5-1 and TRBJ2-7, with 9 bases aligning to TRBD2. The sequence derives from a human donor with classical Hodgkin lymphoma. CDR3 sequence reads: CASSLASGESYEQYF. In DNA, the CDR3 is TGCGCCAGCAGCTTAGCTAGCGGGGAATCCTACGAGCAGTACTTC.